This T cell receptor beta chain derives from a study of shared clonotypes between healthy human individuals. Findings of the study overall: Generally, naive subsets came out with larger estimated richness than memory subsets.

Under the authors' procedure: Filtering differed because ImmunoSEQ produced junction-only sequences that carried no quality scores. Sequencing was performed with immunoSEQ multiplex PCR; in TCRdb, only in-frame clones are kept and a portion is missing. D and trimming were read from the DNA, whereas the V and J calls and clone size are those reported in that table. The table includes 630,000 or so clones, about 98% detected once. Of note for this clone: Its matching antigen is unknown.

It was CD45RO-negative cells, positively selected for CCR7, that made up naive CD8 cells, with terminally differentiated effector memory CD45RA+ cells excluded. V lost 1 base and J lost 1, with 13 bases in between. The germline V gene encodes CDR1 LNHNV and CDR2 YYDKDF (reference sequence). This CDR3 contains 16 residues. The chain couples TRBV15 to TRBJ2-5; D is tentatively TRBD1 or TRBD2 (5 bases each). The receptor was derived from a young man in good health. Sequencing input: naive CD8+ T cells sorted from blood. The CDR3: CATSRGGTSFQETQYF. CDR3 DNA sequence: TGTGCCACCAGCAGAGGGGGGACCAGTTTCCAAGAGACCCAGTACTTC.